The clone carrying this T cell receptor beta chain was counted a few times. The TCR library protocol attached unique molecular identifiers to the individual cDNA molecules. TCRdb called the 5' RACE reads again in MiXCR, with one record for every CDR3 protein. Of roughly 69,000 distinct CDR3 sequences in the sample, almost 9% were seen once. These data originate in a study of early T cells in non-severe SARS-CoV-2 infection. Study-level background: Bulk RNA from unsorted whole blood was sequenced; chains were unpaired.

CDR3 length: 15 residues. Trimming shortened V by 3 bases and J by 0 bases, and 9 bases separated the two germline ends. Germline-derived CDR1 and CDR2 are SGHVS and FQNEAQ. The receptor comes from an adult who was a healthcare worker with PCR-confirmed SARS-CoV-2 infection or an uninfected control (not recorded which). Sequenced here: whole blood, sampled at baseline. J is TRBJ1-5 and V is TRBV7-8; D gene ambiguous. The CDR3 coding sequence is TGTGCCAGCAGCTTTAATGGGGTTAGCAATCAGCCCCAGCATTTT. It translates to CASSFNGVSNQPQHF.